This TCR beta chain was sequenced during a study of molecular identifiers for immune sequencing clone quantification. Study-wide points: In naive cells, under 1% of molecules belonged to clones above 20 RNA copies, against over 98% in effector cells.

TCRdb used MiXCR to reprocess the PCR reads, holding one entry per CDR3 protein. The sample shows about half a million distinct CDR3 sequences, about a quarter of them seen only once. Sorted inputs of 20,000 to 1,000,000 cells, with 10%, 30% or 50% RNA, yielded naive CD8 libraries. The sorting of naive CD8 T cells used the CD8+CD4-CCR7+CD45RA+ phenotype. At least ten counts were recorded for this clonotype. The antigen is not known. This CDR3 spans 15 amino acids. Germline CDR1 is SGHRS and CDR2 is YFSETQ. After removal of 5 bases from V and 5 bases from J, the junction contained 5 bases not matched to a gene.

Sequencing input: naive CD8+ T cells from blood, with Jurkat cell RNA spiked in. Described subset: FACS-sorted CD8+CD4-CCR7+CD45RA+ naive T cells. This clonotype was sampled from a human donor in good health. Some libraries in this study had Jurkat cell RNA spiked in. The chain joins TRBV5-1 to TRBJ2-5; TRBD2 matches at 14 bases. The DNA for the CDR3 is TGCGCCAGCAGGCCATGGACTAGCGGGAGGGAGACCCAGTACTTC. It is translated as CASRPWTSGRETQYF.